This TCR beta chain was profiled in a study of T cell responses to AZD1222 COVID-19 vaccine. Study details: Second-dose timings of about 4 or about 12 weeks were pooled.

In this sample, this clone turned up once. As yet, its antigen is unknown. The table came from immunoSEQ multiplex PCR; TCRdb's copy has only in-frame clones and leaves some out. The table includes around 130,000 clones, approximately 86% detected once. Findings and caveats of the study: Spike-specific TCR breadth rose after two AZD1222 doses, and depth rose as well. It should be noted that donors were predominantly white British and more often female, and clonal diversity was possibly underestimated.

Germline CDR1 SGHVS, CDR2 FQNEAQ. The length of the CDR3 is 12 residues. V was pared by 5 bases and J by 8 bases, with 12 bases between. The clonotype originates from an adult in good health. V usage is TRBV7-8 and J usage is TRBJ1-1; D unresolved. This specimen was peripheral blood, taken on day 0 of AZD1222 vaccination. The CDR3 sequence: CASSAPPPEAFF. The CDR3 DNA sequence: TGTGCCAGCAGCGCACCTCCCCCGGAAGCTTTCTTT.